This TCR beta chain was captured in a study of PD-L1 blockade in urothelial cancer. Overall study findings and caveats: Below-median pretreatment blood TCR clonality predicted better survival.

The study enrolled patients with locally advanced or metastatic urothelial carcinoma. On this clone itself: Antigen: not known.

Data came from immunoSEQ multiplex PCR; TCRdb stores just in-frame clones and leaves some out. This table has some 60,000 clones, about 82% appearing once. Trimming took off 0 bases at V and 1 base at J, with 9 bases between the two ends. CDR1 is KGHSH, CDR2 LQKENI, per germline. The CDR3 is 15 amino acids. This chain uses TRBV18 with TRBJ1-1; D gene unclear. The clonotype originates from a man between 45 and 60 years old with urothelial cancer. The sequencing used PBMCs, collected around atezolizumab (anti-PD-L1) treatment. CDR3 nucleotides: TGTGCCAGCTCACCACCCAGTACAGCGAACACTGAAGCTTTCTTT. Its translation: CASSPPSTANTEAFF. The variable domain in full, with the rest retrieved from reference TRBV18 and TRBJ1-1, is NAGVMQNPRHLVRRRGQEARLRCSPMKGHSHVYWYRQLPEEGLKFMVYLQKENIIDESGMPKERFSAEFPKEGPSILRIQQVVRGDSAAYFCASSPPSTANTEAFFGQGTRLTVV.